Below, one T cell receptor (beta chain) is given with its context. Its antigen is still unknown. Reverse transcription of all isolated RNA meant that expressed TCRB transcripts were sequenced. Sequenced by immunoSEQ multiplex PCR; TCRdb stores in-frame clones only, minus some. The sample lists 300,000 to 400,000 clones, under 8.5% occurring once. The data derive from a study of beta chain features in type 1 diabetes. Study-level points and caveats: Naive, central memory and Treg TCRB repertoires appeared more alike in patients than in healthy donors.

Germline lookup yields CDR1 SEHNR and CDR2 FQNEAQ (reference sequence). V trimming: 5 bases; J trimming: 4 bases; junction bases outside the gene matches: 12. The CDR3 spans 18 residues. The source material was central memory CD4+ T cells from blood. The V call is TRBV7-9, the J call TRBJ2-3; 13 bases align to TRBD2. This TCR was recovered from a woman aged 18-29 years in good health. CDR3 amino acids: CASSTGTSGARGADTQYF. The CDR3 bases are TGTGCCAGCAGCACGGGGACTAGCGGGGCCCGGGGCGCAGATACGCAGTATTTT.